In its sample, the clone carrying this TCR beta chain was seen a few times. This sample was taken from a study of blood T cells in healthy people across ages. Using a J-beta primer mix together with a sample-barcoded 5' primer, a second PCR was run for roughly 6 to 11 cycles. TCRdb itself ran the 5' RACE reads through MiXCR, one entry per CDR3 protein. The sample records about 780,000 distinct CDR3 sequences, under 30% being singletons. The ends were cut back, 5 bases at V and 8 bases at J, with 15 bases in the middle. The CDR3 sequence is 14 residues long. Germline V lookup: CDR1 SGHAT, CDR2 FQNNGV. This sample also appeared in a second study, on T cells of mothers and their children.

The sequence came from a boy under 18 in good health. The chain joins TRBV11-2 to TRBJ1-4; D gene unclear. Input material: blood. The CDR3 DNA sequence: TGTGCCAGCAGCCTTAAGCTGTTTAACGAAAAACTGTTTTTT. This codes for CASSLKLFNEKLFF.